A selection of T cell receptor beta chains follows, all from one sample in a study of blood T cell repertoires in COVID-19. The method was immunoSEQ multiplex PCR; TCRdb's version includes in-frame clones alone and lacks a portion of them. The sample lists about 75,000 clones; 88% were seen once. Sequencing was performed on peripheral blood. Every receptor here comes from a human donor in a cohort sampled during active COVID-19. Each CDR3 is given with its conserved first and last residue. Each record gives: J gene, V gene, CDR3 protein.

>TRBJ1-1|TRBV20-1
CSASGATYTEAFF
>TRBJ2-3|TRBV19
CASTSGKATDTQYF
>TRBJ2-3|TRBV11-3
CASSLGSSTDTQYF
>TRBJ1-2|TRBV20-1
CSASSGTGYTF
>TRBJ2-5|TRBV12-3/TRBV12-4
CASSLVGVIYF
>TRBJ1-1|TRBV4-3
CASSQASWGGGEAFF
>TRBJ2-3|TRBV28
CASSSSYRDTQYF
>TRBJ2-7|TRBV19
CASSEGTNLAQYF
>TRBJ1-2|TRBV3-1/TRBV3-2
CASSQAPRQADGYTF
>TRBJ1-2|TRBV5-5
CASSDLTGVYGYTF
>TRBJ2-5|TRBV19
CASRRTGNQETQYF
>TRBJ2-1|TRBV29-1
CSVELVNEQFF
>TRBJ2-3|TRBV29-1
CSGGGSTDTQYF
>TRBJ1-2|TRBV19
CASNGGDGNYGYTF
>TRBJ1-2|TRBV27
CASSPGTGPLPSDGYTF
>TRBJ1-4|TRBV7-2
CASSLDRGNEKLFF
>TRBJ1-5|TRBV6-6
CASGTGDNNQPQHF